This T cell receptor beta chain stems from a study of spatial heterogeneity in lung cancer. Overall study: The average appearance count of each unique TCR and UMI combination in raw reads was more than eight.

Time point indicated: blood at routine non-recurrence follow-up after resection. Sequencing was performed on whole RNA extracted from tumor and nontumor lung tissue, or from frozen PBMC, and the material was left unsorted. This CDR3 is 15 amino acids long. The germline gives CDR1 MNHEY, CDR2 SMNVEV (reference sequence). With 3 bases clipped from V and 7 bases from J, the junction kept 7 bases outside the gene matches. This clonotype was observed a few times. Antigen: not known. In the library, each TCR cDNA molecule bore its own unique molecular identifier. TCRdb re-called the 5' RACE reads through MiXCR, storing one row per CDR3 protein. The sample lists roughly 99,000 distinct CDR3 sequences, roughly a fifth seen once, with 20% to 25% in the top ten. Points from the study as a whole: Expanded tumor TCRs that were ubiquitous appeared in blood more at resection than follow-up.

The TCR originated in a male donor with early-stage non-small cell lung cancer. This chain uses TRBV27 with TRBJ1-1; TRBD1 agrees at 11 bases. The specimen comprised PBMCs, sampled at follow-up. The CDR3 DNA sequence: TGTGCCAGCAGTTTTTATGGGACAGGGGGTAGTGAAGCTTTCTTT. Protein: CASSFYGTGGSEAFF.